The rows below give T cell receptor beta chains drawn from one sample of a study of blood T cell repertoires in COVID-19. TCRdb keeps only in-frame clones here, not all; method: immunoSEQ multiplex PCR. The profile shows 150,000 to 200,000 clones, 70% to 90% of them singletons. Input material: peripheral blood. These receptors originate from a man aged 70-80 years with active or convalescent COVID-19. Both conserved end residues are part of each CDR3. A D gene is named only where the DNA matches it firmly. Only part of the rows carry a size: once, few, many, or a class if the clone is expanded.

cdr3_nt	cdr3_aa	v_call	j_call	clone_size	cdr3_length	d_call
TGTGCCAGCAGTTCGACAGGGAGTCGGAATCAGCCCCAGCATTTT	CASSSTGSRNQPQHF	TRBV28	TRBJ1-5	.	15	TRBD1
TGTGCCAGCAGTCCCCCCGGGACAGGGGGAGGACCCCAGCATTTT	CASSPPGTGGGPQHF	TRBV6-5	TRBJ1-5	.	15	TRBD1
TGTGCCATCAGTGAGTCCGGACAGTTCATGAACACTGAAGCTTTCTTT	CAISESGQFMNTEAFF	TRBV10-3	TRBJ1-1	.	16	.
TGTGCCAGCAGCCTCGGGACAGGCTTTCGGGAGCAGTACTTC	CASSLGTGFREQYF	TRBV11-2	TRBJ2-7	.	14	TRBD1
TGTGCCAGCAGCCAAGATCTGGTCAGAAGCTATGGCTACACCTTC	CASSQDLVRSYGYTF	TRBV3-1/TRBV3-2	TRBJ1-2	.	15	.
TGTGCCAGCAGCTTGGAGGAAGGGTATAATTCACCCCTCCACTTT	CASSLEEGYNSPLHF	TRBV7-6	TRBJ1-6	.	15	.
TGTGCCAGCAGCCTGACGGAAGGGGTGGATTACGAGCAGTACTTC	CASSLTEGVDYEQYF	TRBV9	TRBJ2-7	.	15	.
TGCGCCAGCAGCTTGGGAGGCAGGGTGCGGGAGTGGGGCCAGTTCTTC	CASSLGGRVREWGQFF	TRBV5-1	TRBJ2-1	.	16	TRBD2
TGTGCCAGCCGTAGGGAGGGAGTGTCAGATACGCAGTATTTT	CASRREGVSDTQYF	TRBV27	TRBJ2-3	.	14	TRBD2
TGTGCCAGCAGTTCCCCTGGGGAGGAGACCCAGTACTTC	CASSSPGEETQYF	TRBV27	TRBJ2-5	.	13	.
TGTGCCAGCAGTGACGGACAGTCAGGGCAGTACTTC	CASSDGQSGQYF	TRBV6-1	TRBJ2-7	.	12	.
TGTGCCAGCAGCCTCAGGGCGGCCCAAGATTTCTATGGCTACACCTTC	CASSLRAAQDFYGYTF	TRBV16	TRBJ1-2	.	16	.
TGTGCCACCTCCCTAGGGGCATCAGATACGCAGTATTTT	CATSLGASDTQYF	TRBV19	TRBJ2-3	.	13	.
TGTGCCACCGTACAGGGGGAATCCTACAATGAGCAGTTCTTC	CATVQGESYNEQFF	TRBV27	TRBJ2-1	.	14	TRBD1
TGTGCCACTCGGGTCGGGACTGTGGCCACTGAAGCTTTCTTT	CATRVGTVATEAFF	TRBV10-3	TRBJ1-1	.	14	.
TGTGCCAGCAGCTCACGGTGGAGCTCCTACAATGAGCAGTTCTTC	CASSSRWSSYNEQFF	TRBV5-6	TRBJ2-1	.	15	.
TGTGCCAGCAGTAGCACTAGCGGGAGAATTAATACGCAGTATTTT	CASSSTSGRINTQYF	TRBV6-5	TRBJ2-3	.	15	TRBD2
TGTGCCGCCAGGGGACGGACACGGGGAGATAACTATGGCTACACCTTC	CAARGRTRGDNYGYTF	TRBV19	TRBJ1-2	.	16	.
TGTGCCACCAACAGGGACCCGGGAAACACCATATATTTT	CATNRDPGNTIYF	TRBV10-3	TRBJ1-3	.	13	.
TGTGCCAGCAATATAGCGGGGGGGGTAGAGACCCAGTACTTC	CASNIAGGVETQYF	TRBV2	TRBJ2-5	.	14	TRBD2
TGTGCCAGCAGTTTGGCGGAGCATCAGCCCCAGCATTTT	CASSLAEHQPQHF	TRBV12-3/TRBV12-4	TRBJ1-5	.	13	.
TGCAGCGTTCGCCAGGGGGACTATGGCTACACCTTC	CSVRQGDYGYTF	TRBV29-1	TRBJ1-2	.	12	TRBD1
TGTGCCTGGAGTGTATCCGGAGAGACCCAGTACTTC	CAWSVSGETQYF	TRBV30	TRBJ2-5	once	12	.
TGTGCCAGCAGAGACGGGACTAGCGGGATTACAGATACGCAGTATTTT	CASRDGTSGITDTQYF	TRBV2	TRBJ2-3	once	16	TRBD2
TGTGCCAGCAGCCCGGTCGGGATTTACGAGCAGTACTTC	CASSPVGIYEQYF	TRBV21-1	TRBJ2-7	.	13	.
TGTGCTAGTGGACACCCCCAACTAGCGGGAGAGAGTAATGAGCAGTTCTTC	CASGHPQLAGESNEQFF	TRBV12-5	TRBJ2-1	.	17	TRBD2
TGTGCCACCAGCAGAGATCCCCTCGGGGGAGAGACCCAGTACTTC	CATSRDPLGGETQYF	TRBV15	TRBJ2-5	.	15	.
TGTGCCAGCAGCTTGGGGGACAGGGGCGAGGGGGAGACCCAGTACTTC	CASSLGDRGEGETQYF	TRBV5-5	TRBJ2-5	few	16	TRBD1
TGTGCCAGCACCCCGGGGGAGGTCGGCGAGCAGTACTTC	CASTPGEVGEQYF	TRBV2	TRBJ2-7	.	13	.
TGTGCCAGCAGCTTTGGGACAGGGGTTGCACCCCTCCACTTT	CASSFGTGVAPLHF	TRBV5-4	TRBJ1-6	.	14	TRBD1
TGCAGCGTTGAACTAATCGCCGGGACACCAGGCTCGGGTACCTACGAGCAGTACTTC	CSVELIAGTPGSGTYEQYF	TRBV29-1	TRBJ2-7	.	19	.
TGTGCCAGCTCACCACAACTAGCGGGAGCCACTGAGCAGTTCTTC	CASSPQLAGATEQFF	TRBV18	TRBJ2-1	.	15	TRBD2
TGTGCCAGCAGTGAACAAGCGGTATCCTACAATGAGCAGTTCTTC	CASSEQAVSYNEQFF	TRBV6-1	TRBJ2-1	.	15	.
TGTGCCAGCAGCTTAGGACAGGTCTCCTACGAGCAGTACTTC	CASSLGQVSYEQYF	TRBV7-8	TRBJ2-7	.	14	.
TGTGCCTGGAAGACAGTGGATAATTCACCCCTCCACTTT	CAWKTVDNSPLHF	TRBV30	TRBJ1-6	.	13	.
TGTGCCATACGGCGAAGACAGGGGACCCCCTACGAGCAGTACTTC	CAIRRRQGTPYEQYF	TRBV10-3	TRBJ2-7	.	15	TRBD1
TGTGCCAGCAGTCGGACAGTATCCTACGAGCAGTACTTC	CASSRTVSYEQYF	TRBV6-5	TRBJ2-7	.	13	.
TGCGCCAGCAGCCCCGGACTTAACAATGAGCAGTTCTTC	CASSPGLNNEQFF	TRBV5-1	TRBJ2-1	.	13	.
TGTGCCAGCAGTTACGACAGGCATGCTGGAAACACCATATATTTT	CASSYDRHAGNTIYF	TRBV25-1	TRBJ1-3	.	15	.
TGTGCCAGCAGCTCGACAGGGACCTCCTACGAGCAGTACTTC	CASSSTGTSYEQYF	TRBV11-3	TRBJ2-7	.	14	TRBD1
TGTGCCAGCAGTTTAAGCGGTCCTACAGGGGGCAGCGGTCAAGCTTTCTTT	CASSLSGPTGGSGQAFF	TRBV28	TRBJ1-1	.	17	TRBD1
TGTGCCAGCAGTGCCACAGGGCCCCGTTCAACCTACGAGCAGTACTTC	CASSATGPRSTYEQYF	TRBV28	TRBJ2-7	.	16	.
TGTGCCAGTCGGGACAACTACGAGCAGTACTTC	CASRDNYEQYF	TRBV19	TRBJ2-7	.	11	.
TGTGCCAGTATCGACGGGGGGCAGGATGAAAAACTGTTTTTT	CASIDGGQDEKLFF	TRBV19	TRBJ1-4	.	14	.
TGTGCCACCAGCGGCTTCATCCCGAACACTGAAGCTTTCTTT	CATSGFIPNTEAFF	TRBV15	TRBJ1-1	once	14	.
TGTGCCAGCAGCTTCCTTGGGGCCAACGTCCTGACTTTC	CASSFLGANVLTF	TRBV5-8	TRBJ2-6	.	13	.
TGTGCCACCAGTGTAGGGACAGGCGATAACTATGGCTACACCTTC	CATSVGTGDNYGYTF	TRBV24-1	TRBJ1-2	.	15	TRBD1
TGTGCCAGCAGTAGGGGGTCAGGAGAGACCCAGTACTTC	CASSRGSGETQYF	TRBV3-1/TRBV3-2	TRBJ2-5	.	13	.
TGTGCCAGCAGGGAGACCGGGACAGGGGGCTGGTACGAGCAGTACTTC	CASRETGTGGWYEQYF	TRBV5-5	TRBJ2-7	.	16	TRBD1
TGCGCCAGCAGCTTAGGGGGTGTTAATGAAAAACTGTTTTTT	CASSLGGVNEKLFF	TRBV5-1	TRBJ1-4	.	14	.